Listed here is a single T cell receptor (beta chain). Other DNA sequences of this sample code for an identical CDR3. TCRdb's copy holds only in-frame clones and misses some; the assay was immunoSEQ multiplex PCR. The sample includes 45,000 to 55,000 clones, approximately 92% of them seen just once. This entry belongs to a study of T cell changes during pregnancy in multiple sclerosis. Germline V CDR1 and CDR2: MDHEN, SYDVKM. The V segment lost 5 bases and the J segment 1 base; nucleotides outside the gene matches: 6. The CDR3 contains 15 residues. The input for sequencing was CD4+ T cells from peripheral blood mononuclear cells, taken in the second trimester of pregnancy. The chain joins TRBV28 to TRBJ2-7, with 9 bases lining up with TRBD1. This TCR came from a female donor in good health, enrolled as a control in a pregnancy study. This CDR3 reads CASSVPGQGSYEQYF. CDR3 coding DNA: TGTGCCAGCAGTGTGCCGGGACAGGGTTCCTACGAGCAGTACTTC.